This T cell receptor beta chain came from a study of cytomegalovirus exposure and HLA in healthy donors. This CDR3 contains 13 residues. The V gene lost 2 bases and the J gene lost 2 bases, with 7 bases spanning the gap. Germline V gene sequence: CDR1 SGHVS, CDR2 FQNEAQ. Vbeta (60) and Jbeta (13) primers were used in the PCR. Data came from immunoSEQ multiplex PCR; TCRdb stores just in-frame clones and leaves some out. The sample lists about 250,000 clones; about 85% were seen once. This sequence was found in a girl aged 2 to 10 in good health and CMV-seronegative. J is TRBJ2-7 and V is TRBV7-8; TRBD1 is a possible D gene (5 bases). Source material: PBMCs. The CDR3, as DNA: TGTGCCAGCAGCTTAAGACAGACCTACGAGCAGTACTTC. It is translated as CASSLRQTYEQYF.